Listed here are 20 T cell receptor beta chains from one sample, sequenced in a study of glioma-infiltrating T cells. Amplification of TCR alpha and beta CDR3 regions from RNA used iRepertoire nested multiplex PCR. Each CDR3 protein gets one entry after TCRdb re-called the multiplex PCR reads with MiXCR. The data contain some 85,000 distinct CDR3 sequences, approximately 22% of them singletons. The sequencing sample was made of glioma tissue, nonneoplastic brain tissue, or PBMCs (not recorded which). These receptors all come from a human donor with low-grade glioma or glioblastoma, undergoing nonglioma brain surgery, or in good health (not recorded which).

This clonotype appeared many times. CDR3 protein: CASRNNQPQHF. The DNA of the CDR3 is TGTGCCAGCAGGAACAATCAGCCCCAGCATTTT. This chain uses TRBV6-4 with TRBJ1-5; no clear D gene. The CDR3 is made up of 11 amino acids. Trimming removed 6 bases at V and 3 bases at J, with 3 bases between. CDR1 is MRHNA and CDR2 is SNTAGT in the germline V gene.

This clonotype was recorded many times. This chain joins TRBV19 and TRBJ1-1; possible D gene TRBD1, 5 bases. The CDR3 is 12 amino acids. Germline V gene lookup returns CDR1 LNHDA and CDR2 SQIVND (reference sequence). V was clipped by 5 bases and J by 4 bases, with 8 bases between them. The CDR3 loop is CASSWGGTEAFF. The CDR3 nucleotides are TGTGCCAGTAGTTGGGGGGGCACTGAAGCTTTCTTT.

This clonotype was detected ten times or more. The chain recombines TRBV27 with TRBJ2-1; 13 nucleotides agree with TRBD2. This CDR3 has 17 amino acids. V lost 2 bases and J lost 7; bases outside the gene matches: 8. Germline assignment: CDR1 MNHEY and CDR2 SMNVEV (reference sequence). CDR3 coding DNA: TGTGCCAGCAGTTTAGAGAGACTAGCGGGAGGTATTAATGAGCAGTTCTTC. Amino acids: CASSLERLAGGINEQFF.

There are many counts of this clonotype. The chain is built from TRBV20-1 and TRBJ2-7, with D tentatively TRBD1 or TRBD2 (5 bases each). The CDR3 is 15 amino acids. The germline V and J ends were trimmed by 3 bases and 1 base, with 16 bases remaining between them. The V gene's germline CDR1 is DFQATT and CDR2 SNEGSKA (reference sequence). CDR3 protein: CSARGPFGPSYEQYF. CDR3 DNA: TGCAGTGCTAGGGGACCCTTTGGTCCTTCCTACGAGCAGTACTTC.

This clonotype was found a few times. V usage is TRBV11-2 and J usage is TRBJ1-1; D remains ambiguous. V was trimmed by 5 bases and J by 1 base, leaving 14 bases between them. Germline assignment: CDR1 SGHAT and CDR2 FQNNGV. The CDR3 runs to 15 residues. CDR3 in DNA: TGTGCCAGCAGCCCGACCCCGGGAGCGAACACTGAAGCTTTCTTT. Translating gives CASSPTPGANTEAFF.

The CDR3 region is CASSPRRGGKTEAFF. The CDR3 coding sequence is TGTGCCAGCAGCCCCCGACGCGGGGGTAAAACTGAAGCTTTCTTT. The rearrangement uses TRBV7-9 and TRBJ1-1, with D possibly being TRBD1 (5 bases). CDR3 length: 15 residues. The V gene's germline CDR1 is SEHNR and CDR2 FQNEAQ (reference sequence). V was clipped by 5 bases and J by 5 bases, with 18 bases between them.

This clonotype appeared many times. The genes are TRBV24-1 and TRBJ1-1, with D unresolved. Germline lookup yields CDR1 KGHDR and CDR2 SFDVKD. With 10 bases removed from V and 2 bases from J, the gap between germline ends came to 13 bases. CDR3 size: 13 residues. CDR3 bases: TGTGCCACTACCCGCGGCTCCAACACTGAAGCTTTCTTT. This codes for CATTRGSNTEAFF.

This clonotype was recorded many times. V is TRBV6-1 and J is TRBJ2-1; D is possibly TRBD1 (5 bases). Deletions cut 5 bases from V and 3 bases from J, with 14 bases between. Germline values: CDR1 MNHNS, CDR2 SASEGT. This CDR3 comprises 15 residues. CDR3 sequence reads: CASSPRQGDYNEQFF. Here the CDR3 DNA reads TGTGCCAGCAGTCCCCGGCAGGGTGACTACAATGAGCAGTTCTTC.

The V and J genes are TRBV12-3 or TRBV12-4 and TRBJ2-3; maybe TRBD2 (5 bases). The CDR3 is 15 residues long. Trimming stripped 8 bases from V and 5 bases from J, with 20 bases between. CDR3 nucleotide sequence: TGTGCCAGCGCCGCTCAGACGGGATTGGGAGATACGCAGTATTTT. Amino acid sequence: CASAAQTGLGDTQYF.

This clonotype showed up many times. The rearrangement uses TRBV7-2 and TRBJ1-1; D is unclear. The CDR3 consists of 13 residues. Trimming removed 5 bases from V and 7 bases from J, with 14 bases in between. Germline CDR1 SGHTA, CDR2 FQGNSA. In DNA form, the CDR3 reads TGTGCCAGCAGCCCGAGAAGTGTCCTTGAAGCTTTCTTT. It is translated as CASSPRSVLEAFF.

This clonotype was found once. The chain links TRBV20-1 to TRBJ2-7, with 12 positions matching TRBD2. J lost 5 bases, V lost 4 bases, and 12 bases had no gene match. This CDR3 is 16 amino acids long. Germline CDR1 DFQATT, CDR2 SNEGSKA (reference sequence). CDR3 bases: TGCAGTGCTATCCCCCCCGGACTAGCGGGATACAACGAGCAGTACTTC. Translation gives CSAIPPGLAGYNEQYF.

This clonotype was seen at least ten times. The chain combines TRBV7-2 with TRBJ1-1; unclear D gene. The CDR3 has 14 residues. Germline V gene data show CDR1 as SGHTA and CDR2 as FQGNSA. V gave up 5 bases and J gave up 0 bases, with 10 bases separating them. This chain's CDR3 is CASSQNTVNTEAFF. In nucleotides, the CDR3 is TGTGCCAGCAGCCAAAACACAGTGAACACTGAAGCTTTCTTT. Using reference TRBV7-2 and TRBJ1-1 for the parts outside the CDR3, the full variable domain is GAGVSQSPSNKVTEKGKDVELRCDPISGHTALYWYRQSLGQGLEFLIYFQGNSAPDKSGLPSDRFSAERTGGSVSTLTIQRTQQEDSAVYLCASSQNTVNTEAFFGQGTRLTVV.

In this sample, this clonotype turned up many times. The rearrangement uses TRBV18 and TRBJ1-1, with 8 bases aligning to TRBD1. This CDR3 contains 14 residues. The trim removed 3 bases at V and 2 bases at J, leaving 2 bases unmatched. Germline CDR1 is KGHSH and CDR2 is LQKENI. CDR3 DNA sequence: TGTGCCAGCTCACCTCAGGGGGCAAACACTGAAGCTTTCTTT. It is translated as CASSPQGANTEAFF.

This clonotype was seen many times. This chain links TRBV29-1 with TRBJ1-2; D not certain. V lost 0 bases and J 2 bases, leaving 13 bases between the germline ends. This CDR3 comprises 15 residues. Germline V CDR1 and CDR2: SQVTM, ANQGSEA. CDR3 nucleotide sequence: TGCAGCGTTGAAGATACCGGCGGAGGAAACTATGGCTACACCTTC. Encoded protein: CSVEDTGGGNYGYTF.

Points on this clonotype: The conserved final phenylalanine or tryptophan is absent from the CDR3, which likely points to a read error. This chain connects TRBV27 to TRBJ1-2; 7 bases map to TRBD1. Per germline, CDR1 MNHEY and CDR2 SMNVEV (reference sequence). This CDR3 region has 16 residues. The CDR3 nucleotides read TGTGCCAGCAGTTTACTCAATGGGGACAGCATTTATGTCTACACCTTG. Translated: CASSLLNGDSIYVYTL.

The chain has TRBV29-1 and TRBJ2-2; maybe TRBD2 (5 bases). This CDR3 region has 13 residues. Germline loops: CDR1 SQVTM, CDR2 ANQGSEA. Trimming removed 1 base at V and 3 bases at J, with 6 bases between. The CDR3 reads CSVEGADTGELFF. CDR3 sequence (DNA): TGCAGCGTTGAAGGAGCGGACACCGGGGAGCTGTTTTTT.

In regard to this clonotype: This could be a read error, since a much larger clone is one nucleotide away. V usage is TRBV6-2 or TRBV6-3 and J usage is TRBJ2-3; tentatively, D is TRBD1 or TRBD2 (5 bases each). From germline, CDR1 is MNHEY and CDR2 SVGEGT. This CDR3 comprises 16 residues. This chain's CDR3 is CTSSPRGAFSTDTQYF. The CDR3 DNA follows: TGTACCAGCAGTCCTCGAGGGGCCTTTAGCACAGATACGCAGTATTTT.

This clonotype was observed at least ten times. The chain employs TRBV2 and TRBJ2-7, with 11 bases matching TRBD1. Unmatched junction bases numbered 7, after V lost 6 bases and J lost 3 bases. The CDR3 has 15 amino acids. The germline V gene has CDR1 SNHLY and CDR2 FYNNEI. The CDR3 bases are TGTGCCAGCAGCCCTCCGGGACAGGGGGTCTACGAGCAGTACTTC. Its translation is CASSPPGQGVYEQYF.

In its sample, this clonotype is medium-sized (0.01 to 0.1%). The chain carries TRBV20-1 and TRBJ1-1, with a possible D match to TRBD1 (5 bases). The CDR3 loop spans 12 amino acids. The V gene's germline CDR1 is DFQATT and CDR2 SNEGSKA (reference sequence). Trimming shortened V by 3 bases and J by 0 bases, and 5 bases separated the two germline ends. The CDR3 nucleotides read TGCAGTGCTAGGGGGGTGAACACTGAAGCTTTCTTT. Translating gives CSARGVNTEAFF.

The chain has TRBV19 and TRBJ1-5, with a weak D call TRBD1 (5 bases). The ends were cut back, 5 bases at V and 5 bases at J, with 10 bases in the middle. The CDR3 runs 13 residues. From germline, CDR1 is LNHDA and CDR2 SQIVND (reference sequence). CDR3 nucleotide sequence: TGTGCCAGTAGTGTTGGCAGGGATCAGCCCCAGCATTTT. Its translation: CASSVGRDQPQHF.